This T cell receptor beta chain was sequenced during a study of T-cell reconstitution after alpha-beta-depleted transplantation in children. The CDR3 runs to 13 residues. Germline-derived CDR1 and CDR2 are LGHNA and YSLEER. Trimming removed 1 base at V and 2 bases at J, with 6 bases between. Preparation of the TCRbeta library used unique molecular identifiers. A single record per CDR3 protein comes from TCRdb applying MiXCR to the PCR reads. The sample yields nearly 350,000 distinct CDR3 sequences, around 16% seen once. The rearrangement joins TRBV4-3 to TRBJ2-7, with D unclear. This specimen consisted of PBMCs, mostly from graft donor cells, obtained 360 days after TCRalphabeta/CD19-depleted stem cell transplant. This receptor was taken from a male patient between 2 and 9 years old who had a stem cell transplant for acute lymphoblastic leukemia, so the T cells may come from the graft donor. The CDR3 protein is CASSQGDPYEQYF. The DNA for the CDR3 is TGCGCCAGCAGCCAAGGCGATCCCTACGAGCAGTACTTC.